The 26 T cell receptor beta chains presented below share a single source sample, sequenced in a study of cytomegalovirus exposure and HLA in healthy donors. This PCR relied on a set of 60 Vbeta primers and 13 Jbeta primers. Assay: immunoSEQ multiplex PCR; the TCRdb copy retains only in-frame clones and omits some. The sample yields 80,000 to 100,000 clones, of which the top ten take up roughly 3.4%. Specimen: PBMCs. The receptors derive from a woman under 40 in good health and CMV-seronegative.

The chain carries TRBV7-3 and TRBJ2-1; weak D call: TRBD2 (6 bases). This CDR3 region has 14 residues. Germline lookup yields CDR1 SGHTA and CDR2 FQGTGA. V shed 5 bases and J shed 5 bases, with 13 bases lying between them. The CDR3 loop reads CASSPSGLNNEQFF. The DNA of the CDR3 is TGTGCCAGCAGCCCCTCGGGACTTAACAATGAGCAGTTCTTC.

This sequence joins TRBV5-8 and TRBJ1-1; TRBD1 matches at 8 bases. The CDR3 covers 16 residues. Germline loops: CDR1 SGHTS, CDR2 YDEGEE. V dropped 0 bases and J dropped 6; count of bases not matched to a gene: 10. The CDR3 DNA reads TGTGCCAGCAGCTTGGATGCTGGCAGGGGGCCCGCTGAAGCTTTCTTT. Protein sequence: CASSLDAGRGPAEAFF. Full variable domain (remainder filled in from reference TRBV5-8 and TRBJ1-1): EAGVTQSPTHLIKTRGQQATLRCSPISGHTSVYWYQQALGLGLQFLLWYDEGEERNRGNFPPRFSGRQFPNYSSELNVNALELEDSALYLCASSLDAGRGPAEAFFGQGTRLTVV.

The chain recombines TRBV10-3 with TRBJ2-3; possibly TRBD1 for D (5 bases). CDR1 and CDR2 (germline): ENHRY, SYGVKD. The CDR3 has 14 amino acids. V lost 0 bases and J 8 bases, leaving 12 bases between the germline ends. CDR3 loop: CAISESLDQGTQYF. The CDR3, as DNA: TGTGCCATCAGTGAGTCGCTAGACCAGGGTACGCAGTATTTT.

This chain uses TRBV4-1 with TRBJ1-6; a possible D gene is TRBD1 (6 bases). This CDR3 is built from 15 residues. V lost 3 bases to trimming and J lost 8 bases, with 14 bases between them. The germline gives CDR1 MGHRA, CDR2 YSYEKL. For the CDR3, the DNA is TGCGCCAGCAGCCAGGATATCACAGGGCATTCACCCCTCCACTTT. Translation gives CASSQDITGHSPLHF.

This rearrangement joins TRBV5-1 to TRBJ2-5, with 8 bases matching TRBD2. This CDR3 has 17 amino acids. Germline-derived CDR1 and CDR2 are SGHRS and YFSETQ. The junction had 12 bases not matched to a gene; V was cut back by 4 bases and J by 1 base. CDR3 DNA sequence: TGCGCCAGCAGCCCGGTCGTGGTAGCGGGGTTCCAAGAGACCCAGTACTTC. Translating gives CASSPVVVAGFQETQYF. Full variable domain (remainder filled in from reference TRBV5-1 and TRBJ2-5): KAGVTQTPRYLIKTRGQQVTLSCSPISGHRSVSWYQQTPGQGLQFLFEYFSETQRNKGNFPGRFSGRQFSNSRSEMNVSTLELGDSALYLCASSPVVVAGFQETQYFGPGTRLLVL.

The rearrangement links TRBV30 to TRBJ2-5; 11 bases are a match to TRBD2. J gave up 5 bases and V 5 bases, and 10 bases lay outside the gene matches. The germline V gene has CDR1 GTSNPN and CDR2 SVGIG (reference sequence). This CDR3 is 15 amino acids long. In DNA form, the CDR3 reads TGTGCCTGGGCACGACTAGCGGGGAGGCGTGAGACCCAGTACTTC. Residues: CAWARLAGRRETQYF. The entire variable domain, with the rest obtained from reference TRBV30 and TRBJ2-5, is as follows: SQTIHQWPATLVQPVGSPLSLECTVEGTSNPNLYWYRQAAGRGLQLLFYSVGIGQISSEVPQNLSASRPQDRQFILSSKKLLLSDSGFYLCAWARLAGRRETQYFGPGTRLLVL.

The rearrangement links TRBV19 to TRBJ1-4; TRBD1 matches 10 bases. The CDR3 runs to 15 residues. J was trimmed by 4 bases and V by 9 bases; bases with no gene match: 8. The germline CDR1 and CDR2 sequences are LNHDA and SQIVND (reference sequence). For the CDR3, the DNA is TGTGCCAGCTCGGACAGGGGGTTCGATAATGAAAAACTGTTTTTT. It is translated as CASSDRGFDNEKLFF.

This chain joins TRBV5-1 and TRBJ1-6; 8 bases are shared with TRBD1. This CDR3 has 16 amino acids. Trimming took 4 bases from V and 5 from J; bases not matched to a gene: 8. Germline-derived CDR1 and CDR2 are SGHRS and YFSETQ. The DNA for the CDR3 is TGCGCCAGCAGCATGGACAGGGCCGCCCATAATTCACCCCTCCACTTT. Residues: CASSMDRAAHNSPLHF.

This sequence joins TRBV30 and TRBJ2-3; 7 bases match TRBD1. This CDR3 is 15 amino acids long. The V and J ends lost 3 bases and 1 base, in that order; junction bases with no gene match: 7. Germline CDR1 and CDR2: GTSNPN and SVGIG (reference sequence). CDR3 in amino acids: CAWSRTGWGTDTQYF. The CDR3 DNA reads TGTGCCTGGAGCAGGACAGGCTGGGGCACAGATACGCAGTATTTT.

The CDR3 loop reads CASSLAVAGGGSPLHF. The CDR3 DNA sequence: TGTGCCAGCAGCTTGGCCGTGGCTGGGGGAGGGTCACCCCTCCACTTT. The gene calls are TRBV5-4 and TRBJ1-6; a possible D gene is TRBD1 (5 bases). With 0 bases removed from V and 10 bases from J, the gap between germline ends came to 17 bases. CDR3 length equals 16 residues. Germline V lookup: CDR1 SGHNT, CDR2 YYREEE (reference sequence).

This chain uses TRBV7-3 with TRBJ2-5, with 9 bases aligning to TRBD2. The trim removed 2 bases at V and 5 bases at J, leaving 9 bases unmatched. This CDR3 has 16 amino acids. Germline-derived CDR1 and CDR2 are SGHTA and FQGTGA. The CDR3 loop is CASSLDGGGAGETQYF. CDR3 bases: TGTGCCAGCAGCTTAGATGGCGGGGGGGCTGGGGAGACCCAGTACTTC.

This sequence joins TRBV10-2 and TRBJ2-5; 13 bases are a match to TRBD2. From germline, CDR1 is WSHSY and CDR2 SAAADI. V lost 4 bases and J lost 4; bases outside the gene matches: 12. The CDR3 runs to 18 residues. The CDR3: CASSGGTSGTGLIETQYF. The CDR3 coding sequence is TGCGCCAGCAGTGGGGGGACTAGCGGGACCGGATTGATAGAGACCCAGTACTTC.

V gene TRBV27 combines with J gene TRBJ2-7; 10 positions match TRBD2. Germline V gene data show CDR1 as MNHEY and CDR2 as SMNVEV (reference sequence). The CDR3 sequence is 13 residues long. V was pared by 0 bases and J by 9 bases, with 2 bases of the junction left unmatched. The DNA for the CDR3 is TGTGCCAGCAGTTTATCAGCGGGAGGGGTGCAGTACTTC. Amino acid sequence: CASSLSAGGVQYF.

V usage is TRBV19 and J usage is TRBJ1-2, with D possibly matching TRBD1 (5 bases). Trimming shortened V by 5 bases and J by 0 bases, and 10 bases separated the two germline ends. The CDR3 sequence is 14 residues long. Germline V gene sequence: CDR1 LNHDA, CDR2 SQIVND (reference sequence). CDR3 in DNA: TGTGCCAGTAGTGACTCGACAGCTAACTATGGCTACACCTTC. This translates into CASSDSTANYGYTF.

J is TRBJ1-1 and V is TRBV29-1; tentatively, D is TRBD1 (5 bases). V was cut by 5 bases and J by 1 base, with 11 bases left in between. Germline-derived CDR1 and CDR2 are SQVTM and ANQGSEA. This CDR3 has 13 amino acids. The CDR3 sequence: CSVWTGGNTEAFF. CDR3 bases: TGCAGCGTTTGGACCGGGGGGAACACTGAAGCTTTCTTT. Based on the CDR3 plus reference TRBV29-1 and TRBJ1-1, the full variable domain is SAVISQKPSRDICQRGTSLTIQCQVDSQVTMMFWYRQQPGQSLTLIATANQGSEATYESGFVIDKFPISRPNLTFSTLTVSNMSPEDSSIYLCSVWTGGNTEAFFGQGTRLTVV.

The V and J genes are TRBV6-5 and TRBJ1-5, with a weak D call TRBD1 (5 bases). The CDR3 is 13 amino acids. Germline values: CDR1 MNHEY, CDR2 SVGAGI. The V and J ends lost 6 bases and 6 bases respectively, with 12 bases between them. The CDR3 reads CASSQRGAQPQHF. CDR3 DNA: TGTGCCAGCAGCCAACGCGGGGCTCAGCCCCAGCATTTT.

The rearrangement joins TRBV30 to TRBJ1-1; 8 nucleotides align to TRBD1. CDR3 size: 13 residues. The germline V gene encodes CDR1 GTSNPN and CDR2 SVGIG (reference sequence). V dropped 5 bases and J dropped 1; count of bases not matched to a gene: 3. This CDR3 reads CAWLDRGNTEAFF. The CDR3 DNA reads as TGTGCCTGGCTAGACAGGGGGAACACTGAAGCTTTCTTT.

The chain recombines TRBV25-1 with TRBJ2-1, with D possibly being TRBD2 (5 bases). The V gene lost 8 bases and the J gene lost 0 bases, with 17 bases spanning the gap. This CDR3 spans 16 amino acids. Germline values: CDR1 MGHDK, CDR2 SYGVNS. The CDR3 region has the DNA TGTGCCAGCGCCGCACGGGGTGAGAGCTCCTACAATGAGCAGTTCTTC. Amino acids: CASAARGESSYNEQFF. Drawing the rest from reference TRBV25-1 and TRBJ2-1, the complete variable domain is EADIYQTPRYLVIGTGKKITLECSQTMGHDKMYWYQQDPGMELHLIHYSYGVNSTEKGDLSSESTVSRIRTEHFPLTLESARPSHTSQYLCASAARGESSYNEQFFGPGTRLTVL.

This sequence joins TRBV6-1 and TRBJ2-4; TRBD1 might be the D (5 bases). The germline V gene has CDR1 MNHNS and CDR2 SASEGT. The CDR3 has 17 residues. V lost 1 base to trimming and J lost 1 base, with 14 bases between them. CDR3 in DNA: TGTGCCAGCAGTGAAGGTGGGGCCGAGTCGGCCAAAAACATTCAGTACTTC. Translated, it gives CASSEGGAESAKNIQYF.

The rearrangement uses TRBV7-6 and TRBJ2-7; 11 nucleotides align to TRBD1. Germline values: CDR1 SGHVS, CDR2 FNYEAQ. This CDR3 is 15 amino acids long. V dropped 3 bases and J dropped 3; count of bases not matched to a gene: 4. CDR3 in amino acids: CASSFGTGGLYEQYF. DNA of the CDR3: TGTGCCAGCAGCTTCGGGACAGGGGGTCTCTACGAGCAGTACTTC.

V usage is TRBV7-3 and J usage is TRBJ1-1; D is undetermined. The length of the CDR3 is 15 residues. Germline CDR1 SGHTA, CDR2 FQGTGA. Trimming took 2 bases from V and 1 from J, leaving 11 bases between them. This chain's CDR3 is CASSLLRRENTEAFF. CDR3 DNA sequence: TGTGCCAGCAGCTTATTAAGGCGGGAGAACACTGAAGCTTTCTTT.

V is TRBV18 and J is TRBJ1-1, with TRBD1 identical over 8 bases. The CDR3 runs 19 residues. From germline, CDR1 is KGHSH and CDR2 LQKENI. V gave up 2 bases and J gave up 7 bases; unmatched junction bases: 21. The CDR3 sequence is CASSPSGSGIGQGVDEAFF. The CDR3 DNA sequence: TGTGCCAGCTCACCAAGTGGATCAGGGATCGGACAGGGAGTGGATGAAGCTTTCTTT.

This chain links TRBV29-1 with TRBJ1-5; 7 bases map to TRBD1. CDR3 length: 14 amino acids. With 7 bases clipped from V and 4 bases from J, the junction kept 10 bases outside the gene matches. Germline V lookup: CDR1 SQVTM, CDR2 ANQGSEA. The CDR3 DNA is TGCAGCGCTTTAGTCGGACAGGCTAATCAGCCCCAGCATTTT. This encodes CSALVGQANQPQHF.

V is TRBV5-5 and J is TRBJ2-2, with D uncertain. CDR3 length equals 12 residues. Trimming stripped 0 bases from V and 7 bases from J, with 4 bases between. The germline gives CDR1 SGHKS, CDR2 YYEKEE (reference sequence). The CDR3 DNA reads TGTGCCAGCAGCTTGGCCGTCGGGGAGCTGTTTTTT. Protein product: CASSLAVGELFF.

The rearrangement links TRBV15 to TRBJ2-1; 12 bases are shared with TRBD2. V lost 3 bases to trimming and J lost 7 bases; unmatched junction nucleotides: 7. Germline values: CDR1 LNHNV, CDR2 YYDKDF (reference sequence). The CDR3 has 16 amino acids. CDR3 protein: CATSRAGLAGLNEQFF. The CDR3 DNA is TGTGCCACCAGCAGGGCGGGACTAGCGGGTTTAAATGAGCAGTTCTTC.

V gene TRBV15 combines with J gene TRBJ1-5, with a weak D call TRBD1 (5 bases). The CDR3 length is 14 residues. V lost 0 bases to trimming and J lost 5 bases, with 8 bases between them. Germline V gene lookup returns CDR1 LNHNV and CDR2 YYDKDF (reference sequence). The CDR3 DNA is TGTGCCACCAGCAGAGATTTAGGGGATCAGCCCCAGCATTTT. This gives the protein CATSRDLGDQPQHF.